These 28 T cell receptor beta chains came from one sample sequenced in a study of T-cell reconstitution after alpha-beta-depleted transplantation in children. A library of TCRbeta sequences, prepared with unique molecular identifiers, was generated. One entry per CDR3 protein results from TCRdb running MiXCR on the PCR reads. The table has around 800,000 distinct CDR3 sequences, less than 20% seen once. The source was PBMCs, mostly from graft donor cells, collected 360 days after TCRalphabeta/CD19-depleted stem cell transplant. The receptor set was obtained from a male patient between 10 and 17 years old who had a stem cell transplant for acute lymphoblastic leukemia, so the T cells may come from the graft donor.

The chain combines TRBV3-1 with TRBJ2-1, with TRBD1 matching 8 bases. In germline, CDR1 is LGHDT, CDR2 YNNKEL (reference sequence). The junction had 13 bases not matched to a gene; V was cut back by 4 bases and J by 5 bases. The CDR3 sequence is 17 residues long. CDR3 amino acids: CASSPETGVSKDNEQFF. The CDR3 DNA reads TGTGCCAGCAGCCCGGAGACAGGGGTGTCGAAAGACAATGAGCAGTTCTTC.

In this sample, this clonotype turned up a few times. The V call is TRBV5-1, the J call TRBJ1-3; 9 positions agree with TRBD1. CDR1 and CDR2 (germline): SGHRS, YFSETQ. After removal of 4 bases from V and 1 base from J, the junction contained 9 bases not matched to a gene. The CDR3 sequence is 17 residues long. This CDR3 reads CASSLGDRVNSGNTIYF. The CDR3 region has the DNA TGCGCCAGCAGCCTAGGGGACAGGGTGAATTCTGGAAACACCATATATTTT.

This clonotype was counted a few times. V is TRBV9 and J is TRBJ2-7; 7 bases line up with TRBD2. This CDR3 contains 15 residues. Germline V gene lookup returns CDR1 SGDLS and CDR2 YYNGEE. V gave up 0 bases and J gave up 7 bases; unmatched junction bases: 10. CDR3 residues: CASSVGAGETEEQYF. For the CDR3, the DNA is TGTGCCAGCAGCGTAGGTGCGGGAGAAACAGAAGAGCAGTACTTC.

This sequence joins TRBV29-1 and TRBJ2-1, with a possible D match to TRBD2 (6 bases). CDR3 length: 16 amino acids. Germline V lookup: CDR1 SQVTM, CDR2 ANQGSEA. V dropped 8 bases and J dropped 4 bases, with 24 bases sitting between them. The CDR3 coding sequence is TGCAGCTACAGAAAGCGGGCCACGACTGCTTACAATGAGCAGTTCTTC. Residues: CSYRKRATTAYNEQFF.

This clonotype showed up just a few times. This chain links TRBV12-3 or TRBV12-4 with TRBJ2-3; D is possibly TRBD2 (6 bases). V lost 6 bases to trimming and J lost 0 bases, with 16 bases between them. The CDR3 consists of 16 residues. Written as DNA, the CDR3 is TGTGCCAGCAGCCTAGAGGGGACTCTGAGCACAGATACGCAGTATTTT. This gives the protein CASSLEGTLSTDTQYF.

V is TRBV3-1 and J is TRBJ1-2; weak D call: TRBD1 (6 bases). Germline V gene data show CDR1 as LGHDT and CDR2 as YNNKEL (reference sequence). The CDR3 runs to 15 residues. V was pared by 4 bases and J by 4 bases, with 16 bases between. The chain's CDR3 is CASSPRDIRLYGYTF. The CDR3, as DNA: TGTGCCAGCAGCCCCCGGGACATCCGACTCTATGGCTACACCTTC.

The chain recombines TRBV7-9 with TRBJ2-7, with TRBD2 identical over 9 bases. This CDR3 has 15 residues. Germline CDR1 is SEHNR and CDR2 is FQNEAQ (reference sequence). The V and J ends lost 5 bases and 2 bases, in that order; junction bases with no gene match: 7. Here the CDR3 DNA reads TGTGCCAGCAGCAAAGCGGCGGGAGGGCCCTACGAGCAGTACTTC. Translated: CASSKAAGGPYEQYF.

The sample holds a few counts of this clonotype. The chain couples TRBV9 to TRBJ2-1; no clear D. V gave up 0 bases and J gave up 4 bases, with 11 bases separating them. From germline, CDR1 is SGDLS and CDR2 YYNGEE. There are 15 residues in the CDR3. The CDR3 DNA is TGTGCCAGCAGCGTAGATCAGGACGGTTACAATGAGCAGTTCTTC. Amino acids: CASSVDQDGYNEQFF. Together with reference TRBV9 and TRBJ2-1, the CDR3 gives the full variable domain: DSGVTQTPKHLITATGQRVTLRCSPRSGDLSVYWYQQSLDQGLQFLIQYYNGEERAKGNILERFSAQQFPDLHSELNLSSLELGDSALYFCASSVDQDGYNEQFFGPGTRLTVL.

A remark on this clonotype: Just one base apart from a much larger clone, this may be a read error. This sequence joins TRBV2 and TRBJ2-7; no clear D. Trimming shortened V by 6 bases and J by 5 bases, and 5 bases separated the two germline ends. This CDR3 is built from 10 residues. CDR1 SNHLY and CDR2 FYNNEI come from the germline V gene. CDR3 bases: TGTGCCAGCAGGGAGAACGAGCAGTACTTC. This codes for CASRENEQYF.

The sample holds a few counts of this clonotype. This chain connects TRBV20-1 to TRBJ2-7, with D uncertain. The germline V and J ends were trimmed by 5 bases and 4 bases, with 9 bases remaining between them. From germline, CDR1 is DFQATT and CDR2 SNEGSKA (reference sequence). The CDR3 covers 11 residues. Here the CDR3 reads CSASPGYEQYF. The CDR3 DNA follows: TGCAGTGCTTCACCCGGGTACGAGCAGTACTTC.

The rearrangement joins TRBV25-1 to TRBJ2-2; D is uncertain. Germline V CDR1 and CDR2: MGHDK, SYGVNS. The V end was cut by 3 bases, the J end by 6 bases, with 5 bases between. The length of the CDR3 is 12 residues. CDR3 sequence reads: CASSDDSGELFF. The DNA of the CDR3 is TGTGCCAGCAGTGACGACTCCGGGGAGCTGTTTTTT.

This clonotype showed up just a few times. The V gene is TRBV7-2, the J gene TRBJ1-4; 8 bases line up with TRBD1. The CDR3 totals 16 residues. CDR1 and CDR2 from the germline V gene are SGHTA and FQGNSA. The J segment lost 8 bases and the V segment lost 5 bases, leaving 13 bases of the junction unmatched. CDR3 region: CASSPTRGTGREKLFF. DNA for the CDR3: TGTGCCAGCAGCCCCACGAGGGGGACAGGTCGAGAAAAACTGTTTTTT.

This clonotype occurred a few times. The chain uses TRBV7-9 and TRBJ1-4; D remains ambiguous. CDR1 is SEHNR and CDR2 is FQNEAQ in the germline V gene (reference sequence). V was shortened by 5 bases and J by 6 bases, with 10 bases between the two germline ends. The CDR3 totals 13 residues. Written as DNA, the CDR3 is TGTGCCAGCAGCAAAAATTGGGATGAAAAACTGTTTTTT. Amino acid sequence: CASSKNWDEKLFF.

This clonotype has a handful of counts. The chain carries TRBV7-8 and TRBJ1-2; D is perhaps TRBD1 (5 bases). CDR1 is SGHVS, CDR2 FQNEAQ, per germline. The CDR3 is 15 amino acids. V shed 4 bases and J shed 3 bases, with 15 bases lying between them. The CDR3 loop is CASSSQGAIDYGYTF. For the CDR3, the DNA is TGTGCCAGCAGCTCGCAGGGCGCGATTGACTATGGCTACACCTTC. Drawing the rest from reference TRBV7-8 and TRBJ1-2, the complete variable domain is GAGVSQSPRYKVAKRGQDVALRCDPISGHVSLFWYQQALGQGPEFLTYFQNEAQLDKSGLPSDRFFAERPEGSVSTLKIQRTQQEDSAVYLCASSSQGAIDYGYTFGSGTRLTVV.

The rearrangement uses TRBV7-8 and TRBJ2-3, with a tentative D call TRBD1 (6 bases). CDR1 is SGHVS and CDR2 is FQNEAQ in the germline V gene. The CDR3 has 15 residues. V was shortened by 8 bases and J by 2 bases, with 17 bases between the two germline ends. CDR3 region: CASDPSAGVTDTQYF. CDR3 coding DNA: TGTGCCAGCGACCCGAGCGCAGGGGTCACAGATACGCAGTATTTT.

This rearrangement joins TRBV20-1 to TRBJ2-4; 7 nucleotides line up with TRBD1. Losses at the gene ends were 1 base for V and 7 bases for J; bases not matched to a gene: 4. The CDR3 totals 13 residues. Germline values: CDR1 DFQATT, CDR2 SNEGSKA (reference sequence). CDR3: CSARGRGPNIQYF. CDR3 DNA: TGCAGTGCTAGAGGAAGGGGGCCGAACATTCAGTACTTC.

This clonotype was found many times. The CDR3: CASSQAGGSGELFF. The CDR3 nucleotides read TGTGCCAGCAGCCAGGCGGGAGGGTCCGGGGAGCTGTTTTTT. V usage is TRBV3-1 and J usage is TRBJ2-2; TRBD2 matches 9 bases. Germline assignment: CDR1 LGHDT and CDR2 YNNKEL (reference sequence). CDR3 length equals 14 residues. The junction had 2 bases not matched to a gene; V was cut back by 3 bases and J by 6 bases.

This clonotype was counted between two and nine times. The chain couples TRBV5-1 to TRBJ2-1, with 11 bases identical to TRBD2. The CDR3 loop spans 18 amino acids. The V gene's germline CDR1 is SGHRS and CDR2 YFSETQ. V shed 0 bases, J shed 6 bases, and the junction held 11 bases outside the gene matches. CDR3 sequence (DNA): TGCGCCAGCAGCTTGGGACTAGCGGGACCCCGACCCTCCAATGAGCAGTTCTTC. This translates into CASSLGLAGPRPSNEQFF.

This clonotype showed up just a few times. The chain joins TRBV7-9 to TRBJ2-7, with 12 positions matching TRBD1. The CDR3 length is 15 residues. J lost 7 bases, V lost 5 bases, and 9 bases had no gene match. CDR1 and CDR2 from the germline V gene are SEHNR and FQNEAQ (reference sequence). CDR3 in amino acids: CASSPGTGGAGEQYF. Here the CDR3 DNA reads TGTGCCAGCAGCCCTGGGACAGGGGGCGCGGGTGAGCAGTACTTC.

This clonotype was detected only a few times. V and J are TRBV10-3 and TRBJ2-1, with D possibly TRBD1 on 6 matching bases. Trimming removed 10 bases from V and 3 bases from J, with 13 bases in between. The CDR3 is 13 amino acids. The germline V gene encodes CDR1 ENHRY and CDR2 SYGVKD. The CDR3 spells CATWTESYNEQFF. CDR3 nucleotide sequence: TGTGCCACTTGGACAGAAAGCTACAATGAGCAGTTCTTC.

The CDR3 DNA reads as TGCGCCAGCAGCCAAGGAAGGGCGGATTACTATGGCTACACCTTC. This gives the protein CASSQGRADYYGYTF. The V and J genes are TRBV4-1 and TRBJ1-2; unclear D gene. Trimming pared 1 base from V and 3 bases from J, leaving 12 bases between. CDR3 length: 15 amino acids. CDR1 MGHRA and CDR2 YSYEKL come from the germline V gene.

This clonotype showed up just a few times. CDR3 nucleotides: TGCGCCGCCTTTCATGATAACACTGAAGCTTTCTTT. Its translation is CAAFHDNTEAFF. V usage is TRBV29-1 and J usage is TRBJ1-1, with D uncertain. The germline gives CDR1 SQVTM, CDR2 ANQGSEA. CDR3 length equals 12 residues.

This clonotype was counted ten times or more. The chain joins TRBV11-2 to TRBJ2-6; D gene unclear. This CDR3 region has 14 residues. The germline V and J ends were trimmed by 5 bases and 0 bases, with 5 bases remaining between them. Germline CDR1 is SGHAT and CDR2 is FQNNGV. The CDR3 DNA reads as TGTGCCAGCAGCCCTTACTCTGGGGCCAACGTCCTGACTTTC. Translated: CASSPYSGANVLTF.

This clonotype was observed a few times. The V call is TRBV27, the J call TRBJ2-1, with no clear D. This CDR3 comprises 13 residues. Trimming cost V 3 bases and J 4 bases, with 7 bases left between them. Germline V lookup: CDR1 MNHEY, CDR2 SMNVEV (reference sequence). CDR3 protein: CASSLDEYNEQFF. The DNA of the CDR3 is TGTGCCAGCAGTTTGGACGAATACAATGAGCAGTTCTTC.

V usage is TRBV10-3 and J usage is TRBJ2-3; 10 positions match TRBD2. V lost 2 bases to trimming and J lost 2 bases; unmatched junction nucleotides: 1. Germline-derived CDR1 and CDR2 are ENHRY and SYGVKD. The CDR3 consists of 15 residues. The DNA for the CDR3 is TGTGCCATCAGTGAGACTAGCGGGATCACAGATACGCAGTATTTT. Protein sequence: CAISETSGITDTQYF.

Comment on this clonotype: A much larger clone differs by one base, so this may be a read error. The genes are TRBV27 and TRBJ2-5, with unresolved D. From germline, CDR1 is MNHEY and CDR2 SMNVEV (reference sequence). This CDR3 contains 11 residues. V was trimmed by 7 bases and J by 3 bases, leaving 6 bases between them. CDR3 nucleotides: TGTGCCAGCAATCTTAAAGAGACCCAGTACTTC. It translates to CASNLKETQYF.

This chain joins TRBV6-1 and TRBJ2-1, with 9 positions matching TRBD2. Germline loops: CDR1 MNHNS, CDR2 SASEGT. CDR3 length: 14 residues. V lost 8 bases to trimming and J lost 9 bases; unmatched junction nucleotides: 11. CDR3 sequence (DNA): TGTGCCAGCGTCCGCGGGAGGGCCTTCGGTGAGCAGTTCTTC. Its translation: CASVRGRAFGEQFF.

This clonotype was seen a few times. The chain employs TRBV7-2 and TRBJ2-2; TRBD1 might be the D (6 bases). The germline V gene encodes CDR1 SGHTA and CDR2 FQGNSA. This CDR3 has 16 residues. V was clipped by 1 base and J by 7 bases, with 16 bases between them. CDR3 loop: CASSLESGVVGGELFF. The CDR3, as DNA: TGTGCCAGCAGCTTAGAGTCAGGGGTTGTTGGCGGGGAGCTGTTTTTT.